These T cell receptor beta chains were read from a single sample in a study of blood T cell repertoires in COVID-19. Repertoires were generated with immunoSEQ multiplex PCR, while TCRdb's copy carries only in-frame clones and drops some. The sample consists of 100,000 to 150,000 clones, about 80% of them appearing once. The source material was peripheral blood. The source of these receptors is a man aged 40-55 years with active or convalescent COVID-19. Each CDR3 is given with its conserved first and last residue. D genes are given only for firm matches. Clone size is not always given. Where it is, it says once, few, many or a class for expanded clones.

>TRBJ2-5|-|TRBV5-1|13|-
TGCGCCAGCAGCAGGACTGGCAAGGAGACCCAGTACTTC
CASSRTGKETQYF
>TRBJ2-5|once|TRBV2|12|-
TGTGCCAGCGTGACAGATCAAGAGACCCAGTACTTC
CASVTDQETQYF
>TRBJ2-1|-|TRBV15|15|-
TGTGCCACCAGCACGAAAGCGGGTGCAAACAATGAGCAGTTCTTC
CATSTKAGANNEQFF
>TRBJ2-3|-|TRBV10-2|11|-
TGCGCCAGCAGTAGAGTAGATACGCAGTATTTT
CASSRVDTQYF
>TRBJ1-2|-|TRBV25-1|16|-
TGTGCCAGCAGCTCGTCGACAGGTAGAACTAACTATGGCTACACCTTC
CASSSSTGRTNYGYTF
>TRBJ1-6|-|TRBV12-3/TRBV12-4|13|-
TGTGCCAGTCGGGGGGCGAGGAATTCACCCCTCCACTTT
CASRGARNSPLHF
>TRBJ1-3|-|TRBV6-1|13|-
TGTGCCAGCAGTGAAGGACAATTAAACACCATATATTTT
CASSEGQLNTIYF
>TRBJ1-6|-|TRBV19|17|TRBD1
TGTGCCAGTAGTCCGGGGACAGCCTCAGTCTATAATTCACCCCTCCACTTT
CASSPGTASVYNSPLHF
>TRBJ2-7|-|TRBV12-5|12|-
TGTGCTAGTGCGGGGGTTACTTACGAGCAGTACTTC
CASAGVTYEQYF
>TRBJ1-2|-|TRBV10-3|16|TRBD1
TGTGCCATCAGTGTTTGGACAGGACAAAATAACTATGGCTACACCTTC
CAISVWTGQNNYGYTF
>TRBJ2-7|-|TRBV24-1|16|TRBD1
TGTGCCACCAGTGATGGACAGGGGGGCTTTTCCTACGAGCAGTACTTC
CATSDGQGGFSYEQYF
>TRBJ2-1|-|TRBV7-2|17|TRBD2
TGTGCCAGCAGCTTATACTTCGGGGGGAGCTCCTACAATGAGCAGTTCTTC
CASSLYFGGSSYNEQFF
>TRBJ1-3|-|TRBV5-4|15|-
TGTGCCAGCAGTCATGAACAGGGTGGTGGAAACACCATATATTTT
CASSHEQGGGNTIYF
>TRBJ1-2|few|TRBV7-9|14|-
TGTGCCAGCAGCTTAGCGGGGGGGCCAAGTGGCTACACCTTC
CASSLAGGPSGYTF
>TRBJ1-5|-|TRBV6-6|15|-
TGTGCCAGCAGGACCCGACAGGCGGGAGATCAGCCCCAGCATTTT
CASRTRQAGDQPQHF
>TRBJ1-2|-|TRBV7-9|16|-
TGTGCCAGCAGCTTAGTTGCGGTCCCGAATAACTATGGCTACACCTTC
CASSLVAVPNNYGYTF
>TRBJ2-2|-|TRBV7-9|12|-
TGTGCCAGCAGCCCGGGAACCGGGGAGCTGTTTTTT
CASSPGTGELFF
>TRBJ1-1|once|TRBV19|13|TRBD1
TGTGCCAGTTGCAGGACAGGGGCTACTGAAGCTTTCTTT
CASCRTGATEAFF
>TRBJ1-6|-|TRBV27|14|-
TGTGCCAGCAGTTTCCTCGGCCAGGCCTCACCCCTCCACTTT
CASSFLGQASPLHF
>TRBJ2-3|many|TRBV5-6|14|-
TGTGCCAGCAGCTTTCTAGATAGCACAGATACGCAGTATTTT
CASSFLDSTDTQYF
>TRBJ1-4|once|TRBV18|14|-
TGTGCCAGCTCACCCGGAGCAACTAATGAAAAACTGTTTTTT
CASSPGATNEKLFF
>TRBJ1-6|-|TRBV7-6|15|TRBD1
TGTGCCAGCAGCTCATCCGGGACAGAGAATTCACCCCTCCACTTT
CASSSSGTENSPLHF
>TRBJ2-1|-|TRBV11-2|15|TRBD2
TGTGCCAGCAGCTTAGGCGGGGGGGCTTTCAATGAGCAGTTCTTC
CASSLGGGAFNEQFF
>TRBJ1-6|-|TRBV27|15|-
TGTGCCAGCAGTTTGGCCCAGAACTATAATTCACCCCTCCACTTT
CASSLAQNYNSPLHF
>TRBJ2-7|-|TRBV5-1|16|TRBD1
TGCGCCAGCAGCTTGGTAGGGGGCGACAGCGCCTACGAGCAGTACTTC
CASSLVGGDSAYEQYF
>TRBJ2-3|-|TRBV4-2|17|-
TGTGCCAGCAGCCAAGCAAAGGGGGGGACTAGCACAGATACGCAGTATTTT
CASSQAKGGTSTDTQYF
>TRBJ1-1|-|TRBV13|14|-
TGTGCCAGCAGCCCACGGACAGTGAACACTGAAGCTTTCTTT
CASSPRTVNTEAFF
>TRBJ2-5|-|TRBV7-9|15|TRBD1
TGTGCCAGCAGCCTTAACAAGGGGGCGGGTGAGACCCAGTACTTC
CASSLNKGAGETQYF
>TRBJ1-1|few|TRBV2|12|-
TGTGCCAGCAGGAGGCGAGGCACTGAAGCTTTCTTT
CASRRRGTEAFF
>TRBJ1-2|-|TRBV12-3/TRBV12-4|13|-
TGTGCCAGCAGTTTAAGAGATCTCTATGGCTACACCTTC
CASSLRDLYGYTF
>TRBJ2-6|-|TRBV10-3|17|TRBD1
TGTGCCACACAGGGGGCGACATCCCGTTCTGGGGCCAACGTCCTGACTTTC
CATQGATSRSGANVLTF
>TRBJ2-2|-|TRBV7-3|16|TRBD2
TGTGCCAGCAGCCCGGGGGGGACATCGAACACCGGGGAGCTGTTTTTT
CASSPGGTSNTGELFF
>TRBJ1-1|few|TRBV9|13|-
TGTGCCAGCAGCGTAGGTCCGGGAGTAAACGCTTTCTTT
CASSVGPGVNAFF
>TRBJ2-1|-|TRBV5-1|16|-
TGCGCCAGCAGCTTGCCTATAGCGGACTCCTACAATGAGCAGTTCTTC
CASSLPIADSYNEQFF
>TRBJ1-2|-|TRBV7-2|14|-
TGTGCCAGCAGCTTAGATACCTCCCCGGGTGGCTACACCTTC
CASSLDTSPGGYTF
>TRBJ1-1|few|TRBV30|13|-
TGTGCCCATCGTCTACTCTTGAACACTGAAGCTTTCTTT
CAHRLLLNTEAFF
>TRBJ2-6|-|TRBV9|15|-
TGTGCCAGCAGCGCTATCTTCTCTGGGGCCAACGTCCTGACTTTC
CASSAIFSGANVLTF
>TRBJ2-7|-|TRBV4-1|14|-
TGCGCCAGCAGCCACCAAGCAAGCTCCTACGAGCAGTACTTC
CASSHQASSYEQYF
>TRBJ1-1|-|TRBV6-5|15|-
TGTGCCAGCAGCCAAGAAGGAGGAAGGGACACTGAAGCTTTCTTT
CASSQEGGRDTEAFF
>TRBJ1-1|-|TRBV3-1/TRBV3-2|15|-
TGTGCCAGCAGCCCATTGGCGGGGGGTTCCACTGAAGCTTTCTTT
CASSPLAGGSTEAFF
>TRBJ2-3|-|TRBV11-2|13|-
TGTGCCAGCAGCTTCTATGGCACAGATACGCAGTATTTT
CASSFYGTDTQYF
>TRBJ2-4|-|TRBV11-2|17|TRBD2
TGTGCCAGCAGCTTGGGACTAGGGGTCGGAGCCAAAAACATTCAGTACTTC
CASSLGLGVGAKNIQYF
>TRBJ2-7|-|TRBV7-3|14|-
TGTGCCAGCAGCCGCACAGGGTTCGGTAACGAGCAGTACTTC
CASSRTGFGNEQYF
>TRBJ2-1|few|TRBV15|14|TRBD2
TGTGCCACCCGGGGACTAGCGACCTACAATGAGCAGTTCTTC
CATRGLATYNEQFF
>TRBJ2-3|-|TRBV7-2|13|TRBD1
TGTGCCAGCAGCGGACAGGGGGCAGATACGCAGTATTTT
CASSGQGADTQYF
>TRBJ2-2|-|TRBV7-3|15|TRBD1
TGTGCCAGCAGCTTGGAGACAGGGGGCACCGGGGAGCTGTTTTTT
CASSLETGGTGELFF
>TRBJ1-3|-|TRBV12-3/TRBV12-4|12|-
TGTGCCAGCAGTGTCGCTGGAAACACCATATATTTT
CASSVAGNTIYF
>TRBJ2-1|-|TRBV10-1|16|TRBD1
TGCGCCAGCAGTGAGACCGGGACAGGGGCGTACAATGAGCAGTTCTTC
CASSETGTGAYNEQFF
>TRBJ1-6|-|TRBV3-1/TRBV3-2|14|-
TGTGCCAGCAGCCAAGAGAGGGTAGGTTCACCCCTCCACTTT
CASSQERVGSPLHF
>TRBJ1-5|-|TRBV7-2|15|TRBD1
TGTGCCAGCAGCTTATTGGGACAGGGGGGTCAGCCCCAGCATTTT
CASSLLGQGGQPQHF
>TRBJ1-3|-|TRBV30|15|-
TGTGCCTGGAGTGTACTTCCGGGCTCTGGAAACACCATATATTTT
CAWSVLPGSGNTIYF
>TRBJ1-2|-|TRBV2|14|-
TGTGCCAGCAGACTTGGGACACAGAACTATGGCTACACCTTC
CASRLGTQNYGYTF
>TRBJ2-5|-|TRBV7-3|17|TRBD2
TGTGCCAGCAGCCCGGGACCGGGACTAGCTTTGGAGGAGACCCAGTACTTC
CASSPGPGLALEETQYF
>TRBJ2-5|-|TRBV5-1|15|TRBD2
TGCGCCAGCAGCTTTGGGCGGGGGGGGCAAGAGACCCAGTACTTC
CASSFGRGGQETQYF